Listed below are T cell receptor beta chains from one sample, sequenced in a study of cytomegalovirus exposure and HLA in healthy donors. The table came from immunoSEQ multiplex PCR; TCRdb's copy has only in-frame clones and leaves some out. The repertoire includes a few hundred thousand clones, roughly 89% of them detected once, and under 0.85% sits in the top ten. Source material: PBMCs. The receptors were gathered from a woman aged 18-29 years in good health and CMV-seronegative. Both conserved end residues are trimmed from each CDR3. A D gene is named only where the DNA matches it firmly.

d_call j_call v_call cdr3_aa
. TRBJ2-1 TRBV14 ASSQNFGGNEQF
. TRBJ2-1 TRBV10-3 AISDKERARGGSYNEQF
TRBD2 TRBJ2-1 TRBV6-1 ASQVSGNSYNEQF
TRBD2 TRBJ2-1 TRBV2 ASTGGSSYNEQF
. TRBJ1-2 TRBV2 ASSEVGDYGYT
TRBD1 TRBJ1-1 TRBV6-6 ASSYTSRGLNTEAF
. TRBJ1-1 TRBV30 AWSGRGTEAF
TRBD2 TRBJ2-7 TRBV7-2 ASSLGREGAYEQY
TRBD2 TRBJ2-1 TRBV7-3 ASSLGFMGLAGEYEQF
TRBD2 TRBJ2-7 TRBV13 ASSLGVSSGSYEQY
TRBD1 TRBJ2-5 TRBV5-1 ASRKSTGGETQY
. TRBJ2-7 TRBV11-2 ASSRTNTYEQY
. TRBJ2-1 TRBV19 ASSPDRIYNEQF
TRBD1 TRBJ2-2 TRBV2 ASSIRDSTGELF
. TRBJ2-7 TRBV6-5 ASSYSKLREQY
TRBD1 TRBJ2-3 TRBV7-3 ASSFGQGGTDTQY
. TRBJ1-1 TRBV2 ASSERQRNTEAF
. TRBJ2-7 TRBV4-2 ASSQNRDEQY
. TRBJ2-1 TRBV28 ASSFRRGQF
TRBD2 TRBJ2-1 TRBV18 ASSPGPSGRIPEQF
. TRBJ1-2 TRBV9 ASSAYQTVNYGYT
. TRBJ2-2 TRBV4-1 ASSQGASNTGELF
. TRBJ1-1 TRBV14 ASSLQENTEAF
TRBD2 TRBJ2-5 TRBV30 AWSAGNSGPRETQY
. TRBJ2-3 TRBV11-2 ASSWGDPGTDTQY
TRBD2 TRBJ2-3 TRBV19 ASKELAGWGDTQY
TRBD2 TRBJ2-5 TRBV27 ASSFRREGLVDQY
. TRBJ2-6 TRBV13 ASSPQGSGSSGANVLT